Listed below are T cell receptor beta chains from one sample, sequenced in a study of T cell responses to AZD1222 COVID-19 vaccine. Sequencing used immunoSEQ multiplex PCR; TCRdb keeps in-frame clones, though not all of them. The sample shows 100,000 to 150,000 clones, around 86% of them seen only once. Sequenced material: peripheral blood, taken on day 0 of AZD1222 vaccination. These receptors originate from an adult in good health. Each CDR3 is given with its conserved first and last residue.

v_gene: TRBV19
j_gene: TRBJ1-2
CDR3aa: CASSSTGANYGYTF

v_gene: TRBV11-1
j_gene: TRBJ1-4
CDR3aa: CASSSIHGELFF

v_gene: TRBV7-9
j_gene: TRBJ1-1
CDR3aa: CASSLEGPGSAFF

v_gene: TRBV11-2
j_gene: TRBJ2-1
CDR3aa: CASSPGEIWQFF

v_gene: TRBV12-3/TRBV12-4
j_gene: TRBJ1-4
CDR3aa: CASSPADRAKLFF

v_gene: TRBV10-3
j_gene: TRBJ1-1
CDR3aa: CAISGGGTKTNTEAFF

v_gene: TRBV24-1
j_gene: TRBJ1-4
CDR3aa: CATSDPGQGGEKLFF

v_gene: TRBV19
j_gene: TRBJ2-1
CDR3aa: CASGRGRGDLLNEQFF

v_gene: TRBV6-2/TRBV6-3
j_gene: TRBJ1-4
CDR3aa: CASSTGGEKLFF

v_gene: TRBV5-1
j_gene: TRBJ1-3
CDR3aa: CASSEGSSGNTIYF

v_gene: TRBV27
j_gene: TRBJ1-6
CDR3aa: CASHPGSNSPLHF

v_gene: TRBV19
j_gene: TRBJ2-7
CDR3aa: CASSNTAPYEQYF

v_gene: TRBV7-6
j_gene: TRBJ2-5
CDR3aa: CASSEAGGNKETQYF

v_gene: TRBV4-1
j_gene: TRBJ1-1
CDR3aa: CASSQVIRTGGAEAFF

v_gene: TRBV7-9
j_gene: TRBJ2-7
CDR3aa: CASGNPGSSSYEQYF

v_gene: TRBV6-5
j_gene: TRBJ1-5
CDR3aa: CASTRQYNQPQHF

v_gene: TRBV5-1
j_gene: TRBJ1-5
CDR3aa: CASSLGGQGNQPQHF

v_gene: TRBV3-1/TRBV3-2
j_gene: TRBJ2-5
CDR3aa: CASSQDPAAQYF

v_gene: TRBV6-5
j_gene: TRBJ1-5
CDR3aa: CASSQTGYQPQHF

v_gene: TRBV7-2
j_gene: TRBJ1-5
CDR3aa: CASSRRGGNQPQHF

v_gene: TRBV10-2
j_gene: TRBJ2-4
CDR3aa: CASRQWQGLAKNIQYF

v_gene: TRBV28
j_gene: TRBJ1-1
CDR3aa: CASSLFPGQIMNTEAFF

v_gene: TRBV27
j_gene: TRBJ1-1
CDR3aa: CASSLGLRGGTEAFF

v_gene: TRBV18
j_gene: TRBJ1-1
CDR3aa: CASSPRENTEAFF

v_gene: TRBV2
j_gene: TRBJ1-6
CDR3aa: CASRGGPNGSPLHF

v_gene: TRBV9
j_gene: TRBJ1-2
CDR3aa: CASSVAGDGANYGYTF

v_gene: TRBV6-2/TRBV6-3
j_gene: TRBJ1-6
CDR3aa: CASSYIINSPLHF

v_gene: TRBV7-2
j_gene: TRBJ2-3
CDR3aa: CASRPPGAGGSTDTQYF

v_gene: TRBV5-6
j_gene: TRBJ1-5
CDR3aa: CASSSRRGGQPQHF

v_gene: TRBV4-1
j_gene: TRBJ1-5
CDR3aa: CASSQDGDTQHF

v_gene: TRBV28
j_gene: TRBJ2-7
CDR3aa: CASSISGGRQYF

v_gene: TRBV24-1
j_gene: TRBJ1-5
CDR3aa: CATSVAGDYQPQHF

v_gene: TRBV28
j_gene: TRBJ1-5
CDR3aa: CASSLSTGAEGPQHF

v_gene: TRBV5-5
j_gene: TRBJ1-6
CDR3aa: CASSGEGTGRINSPLHF

v_gene: TRBV5-4
j_gene: TRBJ2-7
CDR3aa: CASSTQVIYEQYF

v_gene: TRBV19
j_gene: TRBJ1-2
CDR3aa: CASSTGSDYGYTF

v_gene: TRBV3-1/TRBV3-2
j_gene: TRBJ2-5
CDR3aa: CASSQDRGTRLAETQYF

v_gene: TRBV6-1
j_gene: TRBJ1-1
CDR3aa: CASSEVTESEAFF

v_gene: TRBV6-5
j_gene: TRBJ1-1
CDR3aa: CASSYEGYTEAFF

v_gene: TRBV9
j_gene: TRBJ1-2
CDR3aa: CASRPVGDTYGYTF

v_gene: TRBV24-1
j_gene: TRBJ2-2
CDR3aa: CATSDSGQGWHGELFF

v_gene: TRBV7-8
j_gene: TRBJ1-2
CDR3aa: CASTNAVRGHYGYTF

v_gene: TRBV27
j_gene: TRBJ1-1
CDR3aa: CASSPSWGITEAFF